A single sample is the source of the 13 T cell receptor beta chains below, sequenced in a study of blood T cell repertoires in COVID-19. Data came from immunoSEQ multiplex PCR; TCRdb stores just in-frame clones and leaves some out. The sample carries over 80,000 clones, over 75% recorded once. What was sequenced was peripheral blood. The receptors come from a woman of 80 years or more with acute or convalescent COVID-19.

Only one count was recorded for this clone. The chain joins TRBV12-3 or TRBV12-4 to TRBJ1-2; D might be TRBD1 (6 bases). The CDR3 length is 12 residues. V was clipped by 5 bases and J by 8 bases, with 12 bases between them. In nucleotides, the CDR3 is TGTGCCAGCAGTCGACAGGACGGCGGCTACACCTTC. The encoded protein is CASSRQDGGYTF.

The chain has TRBV4-1 and TRBJ1-4; D is undetermined. V lost 4 bases, J lost 8 bases, and 17 bases lay in between. CDR1 MGHRA and CDR2 YSYEKL come from the germline V gene. The CDR3 consists of 15 residues. The CDR3 loop reads CASSPGTRGGEKLFF. DNA of the CDR3: TGCGCCAGCAGCCCAGGAACACGGGGTGGGGAAAAACTGTTTTTT.

CDR3 loop: CASSLAGQGLDTQYF. The CDR3 nucleotides read TGTGCCAGCAGCTTAGCGGGACAGGGTTTAGATACGCAGTATTTT. The chain is built from TRBV11-2 and TRBJ2-3, with 9 positions matching TRBD1. The germline V gene encodes CDR1 SGHAT and CDR2 FQNNGV. The CDR3 extends over 15 amino acids. The V segment lost 1 base and the J segment 5 bases; nucleotides outside the gene matches: 4.

J is TRBJ1-1 and V is TRBV10-3, with D possibly TRBD1 on 5 matching bases. V was cut by 0 bases and J by 1 base, with 9 bases left in between. Germline V lookup: CDR1 ENHRY, CDR2 SYGVKD. The CDR3 length is 15 residues. CDR3 region: CAISESGGPNTEAFF. The CDR3 DNA is TGTGCCATCAGTGAGTCGGGGGGTCCGAACACTGAAGCTTTCTTT.

The chain employs TRBV11-3 and TRBJ2-1; 9 bases fit TRBD2. The CDR3 length is 15 residues. Germline trimming cut 5 bases from V and 4 bases from J; bases unmatched to any gene: 6. Looked up from germline, CDR1 is SGHNT and CDR2 is YENEEA. The CDR3 region is CASSHGLASYNEQFF. The CDR3 coding sequence is TGTGCCAGCAGCCACGGACTAGCGAGTTACAATGAGCAGTTCTTC.

The gene calls are TRBV6-2 or TRBV6-3 and TRBJ1-5, with 9 positions matching TRBD1. The V and J ends lost 2 bases and 6 bases, in that order; junction bases with no gene match: 5. The CDR3 contains 15 residues. The germline V gene encodes CDR1 MNHEY and CDR2 SVGEGT. Written as DNA, the CDR3 is TGTGCCAGCAGTTACCTACAGGGGGCGAGTCAGCCCCAGCATTTT. As protein: CASSYLQGASQPQHF.

The chain uses TRBV25-1 and TRBJ2-3, with 7 positions matching TRBD2. Germline V gene sequence: CDR1 MGHDK, CDR2 SYGVNS. The CDR3 has 16 amino acids. With V trimmed by 4 bases and J by 0 bases, 7 bases remained unmatched. The chain's CDR3 is CASSGQRGYSTDTQYF. The CDR3 DNA reads as TGTGCCAGCAGTGGGCAGCGGGGCTATAGCACAGATACGCAGTATTTT.

The rearrangement joins TRBV12-3 or TRBV12-4 to TRBJ1-2; the D is unclear. V lost 5 bases and J 2 bases, leaving 6 bases between the germline ends. CDR3 size: 12 residues. The CDR3 protein is CASSRQNYGYTF. The CDR3 DNA follows: TGTGCCAGCAGTCGACAAAACTATGGCTACACCTTC.

The chain joins TRBV11-1 to TRBJ2-3; weak D call: TRBD2 (5 bases). Trimming cost V 5 bases and J 3 bases, with 15 bases left between them. Germline V lookup: CDR1 SGHAT, CDR2 FQDESV (reference sequence). The CDR3 covers 15 residues. CDR3 in amino acids: CASSPRWESTDTQYF. The CDR3 DNA sequence: TGTGCCAGCAGCCCCCGGTGGGAGTCAACAGATACGCAGTATTTT.

V gene TRBV29-1 combines with J gene TRBJ1-2; the D is unclear. Germline V gene lookup returns CDR1 SQVTM and CDR2 ANQGSEA. Trimming stripped 5 bases from V and 0 bases from J, with 13 bases between. CDR3 length equals 14 residues. The CDR3 DNA is TGCAGCGTTCATCCGCCCGCGACTAACTATGGCTACACCTTC. Amino acids: CSVHPPATNYGYTF.

The rearrangement uses TRBV25-1 and TRBJ1-3; 8 bases line up with TRBD1. Germline CDR1 is MGHDK and CDR2 is SYGVNS. The CDR3 sequence is 16 residues long. V was clipped by 5 bases and J by 7 bases; unmatched bases: 13. CDR3 bases: TGTGCCAGCAGTTCCCGGGACAGGATAGGAAGGAACACCATATATTTT. This gives the protein CASSSRDRIGRNTIYF.

The gene calls are TRBV19 and TRBJ1-5; tentative D call: TRBD1 (5 bases). V was clipped by 1 base and J by 6 bases, with 10 bases between them. Germline CDR1 and CDR2: LNHDA and SQIVND (reference sequence). The CDR3 length is 14 residues. The CDR3 DNA reads as TGTGCCAGTAGTATAGTGGGGGGTACTCAGCCCCAGCATTTT. Its translation: CASSIVGGTQPQHF.

The rearrangement joins TRBV7-2 to TRBJ1-1; D is perhaps TRBD1 (5 bases). V dropped 8 bases and J dropped 1 base, with 11 bases sitting between them. Looked up from germline, CDR1 is SGHTA and CDR2 is FQGNSA. The CDR3 totals 13 residues. The CDR3 loop reads CASCGHPNTEAFF. CDR3 sequence (DNA): TGTGCCAGCTGCGGACATCCGAACACTGAAGCTTTCTTT.